This section outlines one T cell receptor beta chain sequence together with its context. The antigen remains unidentified. CDR1 is SGHKS and CDR2 is YYEKEE in the germline V gene (reference sequence). The CDR3 spans 14 residues. V dropped 0 bases and J dropped 6; count of bases not matched to a gene: 3. Patients were excluded for autoimmune disease history or systemic immunosuppression. This sample is part of a study of OX40 agonist ivuxolimab in advanced cancers. Turning to the study itself: Patients were given ivuxolimab, an antibody that agonizes OX40 (CD134).

This table comes from immunoSEQ multiplex PCR, and its TCRdb copy is limited to in-frame clones, with some not included. The table includes fewer than 65,000 clones, about 90% detected once. Regarding the study as a whole: At 0.1 to 3.0 mg/kg and by week 6, clonal expansion occurred in CD4+ and CD8+ blood T cells. Expanded clones were, on average, more numerous in CD8+ T cells than in CD4+.

The TCR sequence derives from an adult with an advanced solid tumor such as melanoma, head and neck, liver or kidney cancer. The material sequenced was CD4+ or CD8+ T cells sorted from blood, taken in a trial of the OX40 agonist ivuxolimab. The rearrangement links TRBV5-5 to TRBJ2-1, with 7 positions matching TRBD1. Here the CDR3 reads CASSLVQGTNEQFF. CDR3 DNA sequence: TGTGCCAGCAGCTTGGTACAGGGGACCAATGAGCAGTTCTTC.